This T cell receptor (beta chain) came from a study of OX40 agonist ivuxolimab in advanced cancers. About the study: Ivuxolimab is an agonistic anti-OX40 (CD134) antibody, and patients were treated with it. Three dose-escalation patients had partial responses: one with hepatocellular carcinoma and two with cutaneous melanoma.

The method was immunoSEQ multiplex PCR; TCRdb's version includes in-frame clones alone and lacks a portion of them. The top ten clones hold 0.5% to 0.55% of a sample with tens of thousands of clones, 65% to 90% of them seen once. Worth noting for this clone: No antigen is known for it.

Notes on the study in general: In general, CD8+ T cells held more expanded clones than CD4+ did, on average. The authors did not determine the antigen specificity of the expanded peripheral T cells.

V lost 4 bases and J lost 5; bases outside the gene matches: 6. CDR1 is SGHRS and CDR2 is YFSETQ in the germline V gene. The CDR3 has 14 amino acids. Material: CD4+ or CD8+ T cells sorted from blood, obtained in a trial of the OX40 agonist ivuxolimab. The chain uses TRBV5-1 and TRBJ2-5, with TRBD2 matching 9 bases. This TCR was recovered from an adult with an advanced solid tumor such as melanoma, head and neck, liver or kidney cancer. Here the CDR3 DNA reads TGCGCCAGCAGCCCGGGACTAGCCTCTGAGACCCAGTACTTC. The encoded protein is CASSPGLASETQYF.